A single sample gave rise to the 31 T cell receptor beta chains below, sequenced in a study of blood T cell repertoires in COVID-19. Clones were sequenced by immunoSEQ multiplex PCR, and TCRdb holds only the in-frame ones, with some missing. The table includes 130,000 to 150,000 clones, under 85% detected once. Sequencing input: peripheral blood. The receptor set was obtained from a human donor in a cohort sampled during active COVID-19.

This clone appeared once. V and J are TRBV19 and TRBJ1-1; D remains unclear. The germline CDR1 and CDR2 sequences are LNHDA and SQIVND (reference sequence). Trimming took 3 bases from V and 0 from J, leaving 11 bases between them. The length of the CDR3 is 15 residues. CDR3 sequence reads: CASSIVGPMNTEAFF. The CDR3 DNA sequence: TGTGCCAGTAGTATCGTCGGTCCGATGAACACTGAAGCTTTCTTT.

This clone appeared a few times. V usage is TRBV6-5 and J usage is TRBJ2-7; 8 bases line up with TRBD2. CDR3 length: 13 residues. V lost 8 bases and J lost 5; bases outside the gene matches: 8. In germline, CDR1 is MNHEY, CDR2 SVGAGI. Written as DNA, the CDR3 is TGTGCCAGCTTTGATCGGGGGGGCGACGAGCAGTACTTC. Protein sequence: CASFDRGGDEQYF.

The chain carries TRBV27 and TRBJ2-2; D may be TRBD1 (5 bases). V was pared by 5 bases and J by 6 bases, with 10 bases between. The CDR3 loop spans 13 amino acids. CDR1 and CDR2 from the germline V gene are MNHEY and SMNVEV (reference sequence). CDR3 DNA: TGTGCCAGCAGTACAGGCGGCGCCGGGGAGCTGTTTTTT. Protein sequence: CASSTGGAGELFF.

The rearrangement links TRBV7-8 to TRBJ2-5, with D possibly matching TRBD1 (6 bases). The CDR3 is made up of 13 amino acids. From germline, CDR1 is SGHVS and CDR2 FQNEAQ. Trimming took 3 bases from V and 3 from J, leaving 8 bases between them. In DNA, the CDR3 is TGTGCCAGCAGCTTGGGGGCCGAAGAGACCCAGTACTTC. Protein: CASSLGAEETQYF. Drawing the rest from reference TRBV7-8 and TRBJ2-5, the complete variable domain is GAGVSQSPRYKVAKRGQDVALRCDPISGHVSLFWYQQALGQGPEFLTYFQNEAQLDKSGLPSDRFFAERPEGSVSTLKIQRTQQEDSAVYLCASSLGAEETQYFGPGTRLLVL.

V and J are TRBV25-1 and TRBJ2-7, with D possibly TRBD1 on 7 matching bases. Deletions cut 1 base from V and 3 bases from J, with 19 bases between. The CDR3 covers 17 residues. Germline assignment: CDR1 MGHDK and CDR2 SYGVNS. The CDR3 nucleotides read TGTGCCAGCAGTGAATTGGGGAGACGCCAGGGGGGCTACGAGCAGTACTTC. Encoded protein: CASSELGRRQGGYEQYF.

The rearrangement uses TRBV7-3 and TRBJ1-1, with D tentatively TRBD1 (6 bases). The germline gives CDR1 SGHTA, CDR2 FQGTGA. Deletions cut 4 bases from V and 8 bases from J, with 11 bases between. CDR3 length: 12 amino acids. The CDR3 coding sequence is TGTGCCAGCAGCTCAGGGGTTGGGGAAGCTTTCTTT. Translating gives CASSSGVGEAFF. The whole variable domain, remainder taken from reference TRBV7-3 and TRBJ1-1, is GAGVSQTPSNKVTEKGKYVELRCDPISGHTALYWYRQSLGQGPEFLIYFQGTGAADDSGLPNDRFFAVRPEGSVSTLKIQRTERGDSAVYLCASSSGVGEAFFGQGTRLTVV.

This clone was detected a few times. The V gene is TRBV3-1 (or the pseudogene TRBV3-2), the J gene TRBJ2-2; 16 bases are shared with TRBD2. The CDR3 totals 16 residues. V lost 5 bases, J lost 6 bases, and 3 bases stayed unmatched. Germline CDR1 reads LGHDT; CDR2 reads YNNKEL (reference sequence). CDR3 nucleotides: TGTGCCAGCAGCTTGGGACTAGCGGGGGGGCCCGGGGAGCTGTTTTTT. Translation gives CASSLGLAGGPGELFF.

The CDR3 reads CAMELAVTDTQYF. As DNA, the CDR3 is TGTGCCATGGAACTAGCGGTCACAGATACGCAGTATTTT. The chain has TRBV10-3 and TRBJ2-3; the match to TRBD2 covers 8 bases. The J segment lost 2 bases and the V segment lost 9 bases, leaving 4 bases of the junction unmatched. Germline CDR1 ENHRY, CDR2 SYGVKD. The CDR3 sequence is 13 residues long.

The CDR3 DNA is TGTGCCAGCAGTGTCTCGGGACAGGGGGAAGATGGCTACACCTTC. This sequence encodes CASSVSGQGEDGYTF. This chain connects TRBV2 to TRBJ1-2; 11 bases agree with TRBD1. The CDR3 contains 15 residues. Germline CDR1 is SNHLY and CDR2 is FYNNEI. Germline trimming cut 4 bases from V and 6 bases from J; bases unmatched to any gene: 7.

The chain combines TRBV24-1 with TRBJ1-3, with D uncertain. Germline CDR1 and CDR2: KGHDR and SFDVKD. Trimming pared 4 bases from V and 0 bases from J, leaving 12 bases between. This CDR3 has 16 amino acids. CDR3 region: CATSECDISSGNTIYF. Here the CDR3 DNA reads TGTGCCACCAGTGAATGTGACATCTCCTCTGGAAACACCATATATTTT.

The chain recombines TRBV7-9 with TRBJ2-6; maybe TRBD2 (6 bases). The CDR3 has 16 residues. CDR1 is SEHNR and CDR2 is FQNEAQ in the germline V gene (reference sequence). The V end was cut by 5 bases, the J end by 1 base, with 12 bases between. Here the CDR3 DNA reads TGTGCCAGCAGCCGAATTCGGGGGTCTGGGGCCAACGTCCTGACTTTC. Translating it yields CASSRIRGSGANVLTF.

The rearrangement links TRBV6-2 or TRBV6-3 to TRBJ2-3, with 9 nucleotides matching TRBD1. Looked up from germline, CDR1 is MNHEY and CDR2 is SVGEGT. V gave up 4 bases and J gave up 0 bases; unmatched junction bases: 5. CDR3 size: 16 residues. CDR3 DNA sequence: TGTGCCAGCAGTTGGGGGACAGGGTGGAGCACAGATACGCAGTATTTT. Translating it yields CASSWGTGWSTDTQYF.

V is TRBV6-1 and J is TRBJ2-5, with 9 positions matching TRBD2. Germline-derived CDR1 and CDR2 are MNHNS and SASEGT. The V segment lost 1 base and the J segment 5 bases; nucleotides outside the gene matches: 5. The CDR3 extends over 15 amino acids. The CDR3: CASSEVGLAPETQYF. DNA for the CDR3: TGTGCCAGCAGTGAAGTGGGACTAGCCCCCGAGACCCAGTACTTC.

This clone was detected only once. The chain recombines TRBV2 with TRBJ1-5, with TRBD1 identical over 9 bases. The CDR3 is made up of 13 amino acids. Germline CDR1 reads SNHLY; CDR2 reads FYNNEI. J was trimmed by 4 bases and V by 6 bases; bases with no gene match: 1. The CDR3: CASSGTGNQPQHF. CDR3 nucleotide sequence: TGTGCCAGCAGCGGGACAGGGAATCAGCCCCAGCATTTT.

V and J are TRBV6-5 and TRBJ1-1, with D possibly TRBD1 on 5 matching bases. Germline loops: CDR1 MNHEY, CDR2 SVGAGI. CDR3 length: 11 residues. Deletions cut 2 bases from V and 10 bases from J, with 8 bases between. The CDR3 nucleotides read TGTGCCAGCAGTTACCGGGGGGTAGCTTTCTTT. Its protein product is CASSYRGVAFF.

This clone was detected once. This chain connects TRBV27 to TRBJ1-5; possible D gene TRBD1, 5 bases. The CDR3 is 15 amino acids. V dropped 5 bases and J dropped 6 bases, with 17 bases sitting between them. The germline gives CDR1 MNHEY, CDR2 SMNVEV (reference sequence). CDR3 amino acids: CASSGWGGIGQPQHF. In DNA form, the CDR3 reads TGTGCCAGCAGTGGATGGGGGGGAATAGGTCAGCCCCAGCATTTT.

In this sample, this clone turned up once. This chain links TRBV2 with TRBJ2-2; 10 positions agree with TRBD1. CDR3 size: 14 residues. Germline V CDR1 and CDR2: SNHLY, FYNNEI. The ends lost 6 bases at V and 4 bases at J; junction bases unmatched: 2. This CDR3 reads CASRGQGTTGELFF. CDR3 nucleotides: TGTGCCAGCAGGGGACAGGGGACCACCGGGGAGCTGTTTTTT.

The chain links TRBV5-1 to TRBJ2-6; TRBD2 aligns across 8 bases. Germline V gene lookup returns CDR1 SGHRS and CDR2 YFSETQ. The V segment lost 4 bases and the J segment 0 bases; nucleotides outside the gene matches: 6. CDR3 size: 17 residues. The CDR3 nucleotides are TGCGCCAGCAGCCCCGGGGGGGGCCCCTCTGGGGCCAACGTCCTGACTTTC. Protein: CASSPGGGPSGANVLTF.

The chain links TRBV5-6 to TRBJ1-5; D is unclear. Germline V gene sequence: CDR1 SGHDT, CDR2 YYEEEE. The CDR3 sequence is 15 residues long. V was pared by 4 bases and J by 2 bases, with 13 bases between. CDR3: CASSAARRGNQPQHF. DNA for the CDR3: TGTGCCAGCAGCGCGGCGCGGAGGGGCAATCAGCCCCAGCATTTT. Using reference TRBV5-6 and TRBJ1-5 for the parts outside the CDR3, the full variable domain is DAGVTQSPTHLIKTRGQQVTLRCSPKSGHDTVSWYQQALGQGPQFIFQYYEEEERQRGNFPDRFSGHQFPNYSSELNVNALLLGDSALYLCASSAARRGNQPQHFGDGTRLSIL.

This chain joins TRBV27 and TRBJ2-1, with D possibly being TRBD2 (7 bases). The CDR3 extends over 14 amino acids. Germline V gene sequence: CDR1 MNHEY, CDR2 SMNVEV (reference sequence). V was trimmed by 1 base and J by 9 bases, leaving 13 bases between them. This chain's CDR3 is CASSLYGGAAEQFF. Written as DNA, the CDR3 is TGTGCCAGCAGTTTATATGGGGGGGCGGCTGAGCAGTTCTTC.

The chain uses TRBV5-1 and TRBJ2-5, with TRBD1 matching 8 bases. Germline assignment: CDR1 SGHRS and CDR2 YFSETQ. Trimming removed 0 bases from V and 5 bases from J; junction bases left unmatched: 9. This CDR3 region has 16 residues. CDR3 sequence (DNA): TGCGCCAGCAGCTTGGTGGGACAGGCTTTAGGGGAGACCCAGTACTTC. This encodes CASSLVGQALGETQYF.

CDR3: CASSRQGSNTGELFF. The CDR3 nucleotides are TGTGCCAGCAGCCGACAGGGATCGAACACCGGGGAGCTGTTTTTT. The V call is TRBV3-1 (or the pseudogene TRBV3-2), the J call TRBJ2-2, with 7 bases identical to TRBD1. Looked up from germline, CDR1 is LGHDT and CDR2 is YNNKEL (reference sequence). Losses at the gene ends were 4 bases for V and 0 bases for J; bases not matched to a gene: 2. The CDR3 covers 15 residues.

This clone was observed once. The chain couples TRBV20-1 to TRBJ2-5; D uncertain. The CDR3 length is 12 residues. V was shortened by 3 bases and J by 1 base, with 6 bases between the two germline ends. The V gene's germline CDR1 is DFQATT and CDR2 SNEGSKA (reference sequence). The CDR3 here is CSASSSQETQYF. The CDR3 coding sequence is TGCAGTGCTAGTAGTAGCCAAGAGACCCAGTACTTC.

The chain joins TRBV9 to TRBJ1-1; D ambiguous. The CDR3 runs 13 residues. Trimming pared 1 base from V and 1 base from J, leaving 5 bases between. The germline V gene encodes CDR1 SGDLS and CDR2 YYNGEE. The CDR3 DNA follows: TGTGCCAGCAGCGTACCAGGGAACACTGAAGCTTTCTTT. Translating it yields CASSVPGNTEAFF.

This clone has a handful of counts. The gene calls are TRBV9 and TRBJ2-5, with TRBD2 identical over 10 bases. V lost 3 bases, J lost 5 bases, and 10 bases stayed unmatched. CDR3 size: 16 residues. Germline V CDR1 and CDR2: SGDLS, YYNGEE. CDR3 nucleotide sequence: TGTGCCAGCAGCGCCGAAAGCGGGGGGGCCAAGGAGACCCAGTACTTC. It is translated as CASSAESGGAKETQYF.

The V call is TRBV7-8, the J call TRBJ2-3, with 10 bases lining up with TRBD2. Germline V gene sequence: CDR1 SGHVS, CDR2 FQNEAQ. The CDR3 has 16 amino acids. Losses at the gene ends were 4 bases for V and 3 bases for J; bases not matched to a gene: 7. The CDR3, as DNA: TGTGCCAGCAGCTCGAGCGGGGGGGCGAGGACAGATACGCAGTATTTT. Protein sequence: CASSSSGGARTDTQYF.

The chain combines TRBV6-2 or TRBV6-3 with TRBJ1-5, with a possible D match to TRBD1 (6 bases). The CDR3 contains 16 residues. Trimming removed 4 bases at V and 1 base at J, with 14 bases between. Germline loops: CDR1 MNHEY, CDR2 SVGEGT. CDR3 residues: CASSFTRRGSNQPQHF. In DNA, the CDR3 is TGTGCCAGCAGTTTCACGAGAAGGGGGAGCAATCAGCCCCAGCATTTT.

The chain couples TRBV6-2 or TRBV6-3 to TRBJ2-5; the match to TRBD2 covers 9 bases. CDR3 length: 16 residues. Germline V gene sequence: CDR1 MNHEY, CDR2 SVGEGT. V gave up 6 bases and J gave up 5 bases; unmatched junction bases: 13. The chain's CDR3 is CASSTPERGAGETQYF. CDR3 nucleotides: TGTGCCAGCAGCACCCCAGAGCGGGGGGCGGGTGAGACCCAGTACTTC.

V usage is TRBV9 and J usage is TRBJ1-1; TRBD1 matches 10 bases. V shed 0 bases and J 4 bases; nucleotides not matched to a gene: 3. The CDR3 runs to 15 residues. Germline V CDR1 and CDR2: SGDLS, YYNGEE. As DNA, the CDR3 is TGTGCCAGCAGCGTAGCTTGGACAGGGGGCACTGAAGCTTTCTTT. Amino acids: CASSVAWTGGTEAFF.

V usage is TRBV5-1 and J usage is TRBJ1-3; no reliable D call. There are 14 residues in the CDR3. Germline values: CDR1 SGHRS, CDR2 YFSETQ. Trimming pared 0 bases from V and 4 bases from J, leaving 8 bases between. The CDR3 is CASSLEEGGNTIYF. CDR3 nucleotides: TGCGCCAGCAGCTTGGAGGAGGGCGGAAACACCATATATTTT.

This clone was counted only a few times. The CDR3 coding sequence is TGTGCCAGCGGAATCGTAGCGGGTTTACAAGAGACCCAGTACTTC. The encoded protein is CASGIVAGLQETQYF. The gene calls are TRBV7-2 and TRBJ2-5, with 7 bases matching TRBD2. In germline, CDR1 is SGHTA, CDR2 FQGNSA. CDR3 length: 15 residues. Losses at the gene ends were 8 bases for V and 2 bases for J; bases not matched to a gene: 11.